This TCR beta chain was recovered during a study of blood T cells in healthy people across ages. The CDR3 is made up of 15 amino acids. Germline loops: CDR1 LGHDT, CDR2 YNNKEL (reference sequence). Study-wide findings and caveats: Compared with aged donors, long-lived donors showed fewer expanded clones, suggesting selection.

Sample-barcoded 5' priming and a J-beta primer mix drove a second PCR of 7 to 11 cycles. Sequencing recovered at least 2.5 million CDR3-containing paired-end reads from each sample. MiXCR was run by TCRdb on the 5' RACE reads, yielding one entry per CDR3 protein. This table holds fewer than 700,000 distinct CDR3 sequences, 40% to 45% found once. About this clonotype: Its antigen remains unidentified. One junction end disagrees with the germline gene, perhaps due to a read error.

Per sample, at least 5 micrograms of total RNA were extracted. The sequenced sample was blood. The rearrangement links TRBV3-1 to TRBJ2-1, with D perhaps TRBD1 (5 bases). This sequence originates from a man aged 80 or over in good health. For the CDR3, the DNA is TGTGCCAGCAGCCAAGATCGACAGAACTACAATGAGCGGTTCTTC. Its protein is CASSQDRQNYNERFF.